The clone carrying this T cell receptor (beta chain) was recorded many times. Its specificity is unknown. V shed 1 base and J shed 2 bases, with 0 bases lying between them. The length of the CDR3 is 12 residues. The V gene's germline CDR1 is MDHEN and CDR2 SYDVKM. The data originate from a study of tumor-infiltrating lymphocytes in primary liver carcinoma. Study observations and caveats: Only about 8-25% of top clones spanned all five tumor regions. Tumors reached a significantly greater top-250-clone fraction than blood did (p = 0.039).

The tissue used was unsorted bulk material of about 19-34 mg. RNA and DNA were co-extracted from it with the AllPrep DNA/RNA mini kit. Surgical resection served as treatment for the primary liver carcinoma of these patients. Starting from 450 to 500 ng of total RNA, TCR beta cDNA was produced with a primer in the constant region. Libraries of TCR beta came from three nested multiplex PCR rounds with slightly modified ARM-PCR. TRBV1-TRBV30 forward primers paired with a C-beta reverse primer drove the first two PCR rounds, about 9 cycles each. TCRdb analysed the multiplex PCR reads with MiXCR anew, one entry per CDR3 protein. The sample contains more than 70,000 distinct CDR3 sequences, 60% to 75% of which appear only once.

The receptor was derived from a man aged 35 to 55 with primary liver carcinoma and hepatitis B virus infection. The chain recombines TRBV28 with TRBJ2-1; D uncertain. The sample was liver tumor tissue from sampling region 1. Indicated subset: tumor region T1, superior pole. As DNA, the CDR3 is TGTGCCAGCAGTTTATCCTACAATGAGCAGTTCTTC. Translating it yields CASSLSYNEQFF.